This passage covers 5 T cell receptor beta chains from one sample sequenced in a study of blood T cell repertoires in COVID-19. The method was immunoSEQ multiplex PCR; TCRdb's version includes in-frame clones alone and lacks a portion of them. The sample consists of 250,000 to 300,000 clones, approximately 90% of them appearing once. Sequences were obtained from PBMCs or T cells enriched from blood (not recorded which). All receptors derive from a woman in her thirties or forties with acute COVID-19.

The genes are TRBV2 and TRBJ1-1; no clear D. The CDR3 runs 12 residues. The V gene's germline CDR1 is SNHLY and CDR2 FYNNEI. Trimming removed 1 base at V and 6 bases at J, with 6 bases between. For the CDR3, the DNA is TGTGCCAGCAGTGAAGACATATCTGAAGCTTTCTTT. Protein sequence: CASSEDISEAFF.

This clone was picked up one time. This chain uses TRBV7-2 with TRBJ2-1, with D possibly TRBD2 on 5 matching bases. CDR1 is SGHTA and CDR2 is FQGNSA in the germline V gene. V lost 4 bases to trimming and J lost 9 bases, with 16 bases between them. The CDR3 is made up of 14 amino acids. DNA of the CDR3: TGTGCCAGCAGCTCCCCTGTTGGTAGCGCTGAGCAGTTCTTC. Its translation: CASSSPVGSAEQFF.

V and J are TRBV7-9 and TRBJ2-3, with TRBD2 matching over 12 bases. V shed 6 bases and J 3 bases; nucleotides not matched to a gene: 7. CDR1 SEHNR and CDR2 FQNEAQ come from the germline V gene (reference sequence). This CDR3 has 16 amino acids. The CDR3 DNA sequence: TGTGCCAGCAGTTCCCGACTAGCGGGAGAGACAGATACGCAGTATTTT. Translating it yields CASSSRLAGETDTQYF.

The CDR3 reads CATRDSSYGYTF. The CDR3 DNA reads TGTGCCACCCGCGATTCTTCCTATGGCTACACCTTC. V gene TRBV6-5 combines with J gene TRBJ1-2; D is unresolved. Germline V gene lookup returns CDR1 MNHEY and CDR2 SVGAGI. This CDR3 region has 12 residues. V shed 10 bases and J shed 4 bases, with 13 bases lying between them.

The rearrangement links TRBV5-4 to TRBJ2-2; 7 bases are a match to TRBD1. The J segment lost 4 bases and the V segment lost 4 bases, leaving 4 bases of the junction unmatched. There are 14 residues in the CDR3. Germline assignment: CDR1 SGHNT and CDR2 YYREEE (reference sequence). The CDR3 region is CASSPGQITGELFF. The CDR3 coding sequence is TGTGCCAGCAGCCCGGGACAGATCACCGGGGAGCTGTTTTTT.